One sample yielded the 31 T cell receptor beta chains listed below, sequenced in a study of CD8+CD57+ T cells in acquired aplastic anemia. Before being chosen for sequencing, patients had shown CD8+CD57+ cell expansion by flow cytometry. The study profiled TCR beta VDJ and CDR3 using genomic DNA as template. TCRdb processed the reads anew with MiXCR; each CDR3 protein has one entry. The sample has roughly 180,000 distinct CDR3 sequences, nearly 50% seen once; the top ten hold 13%. Sample: sorted CD4+, CD8+, or CD8+CD57+ T cells (not recorded which) from PBMCs. All receptors come from a human donor with aplastic anemia.

This clonotype showed up many times. The genes are TRBV20-1 and TRBJ2-1; a weak D match, TRBD2 (5 bases). Trimming shortened V by 5 bases and J by 7 bases, and 12 bases separated the two germline ends. Germline V gene data show CDR1 as DFQATT and CDR2 as SNEGSKA (reference sequence). This CDR3 is 12 amino acids long. The CDR3 here is CSAPDQRNEQFF. The CDR3 DNA sequence: TGCAGTGCTCCAGACCAGCGGAATGAGCAGTTCTTC.

This clonotype was found many times. The V and J genes are TRBV20-1 and TRBJ2-1; D gene uncertain. Germline lookup yields CDR1 DFQATT and CDR2 SNEGSKA (reference sequence). The CDR3 totals 14 residues. Trimming took off 4 bases at V and 6 bases at J, with 16 bases between the two ends. The CDR3 spells CSATLGGEGNEQFF. CDR3 nucleotide sequence: TGCAGTGCTACTTTAGGTGGGGAAGGCAATGAGCAGTTCTTC.

The chain employs TRBV10-3 and TRBJ2-5; D call uncertain. The CDR3 consists of 14 residues. CDR1 is ENHRY and CDR2 is SYGVKD in the germline V gene. Deletions cut 3 bases from V and 2 bases from J, with 10 bases between. CDR3 DNA: TGTGCCATCAGTGACGGACGAATACAAGAGACCCAGTACTTC. Protein product: CAISDGRIQETQYF.

In this sample, this clonotype turned up many times. The V call is TRBV7-3, the J call TRBJ2-3, with 8 positions matching TRBD1. This CDR3 is built from 15 residues. The germline V gene encodes CDR1 SGHTA and CDR2 FQGTGA. V was clipped by 4 bases and J by 4 bases; unmatched bases: 7. CDR3 region: CASSYDRGRADTQYF. The CDR3 nucleotides are TGTGCCAGCAGCTACGACAGGGGTCGGGCAGATACGCAGTATTTT.

The sample holds one count of this clonotype. V is TRBV4-2 and J is TRBJ1-2, with 7 bases that match TRBD1. The V and J ends lost 6 bases and 0 bases, in that order; junction bases with no gene match: 13. Germline V gene lookup returns CDR1 LGHNA and CDR2 YNFKEQ. There are 17 residues in the CDR3. The chain's CDR3 is CASSQPLQDRSNYGYTF. The CDR3 region has the DNA TGTGCCAGCAGTCAGCCCCTCCAGGACAGGTCTAACTATGGCTACACCTTC.

This clonotype was observed a few times. V usage is TRBV30 and J usage is TRBJ1-5, with no clear D. V lost 0 bases to trimming and J lost 3 bases, with 6 bases between them. CDR1 and CDR2 from the germline V gene are GTSNPN and SVGIG (reference sequence). The CDR3 loop spans 13 amino acids. CDR3 sequence: CAWSVTNNQPQHF. The CDR3 DNA is TGTGCCTGGAGTGTAACCAACAATCAGCCCCAGCATTTT. Full variable domain (missing parts from reference TRBV30 and TRBJ1-5): SQTIHQWPATLVQPVGSPLSLECTVEGTSNPNLYWYRQAAGRGLQLLFYSVGIGQISSEVPQNLSASRPQDRQFILSSKKLLLSDSGFYLCAWSVTNNQPQHFGDGTRLSIL.

V usage is TRBV20-1 and J usage is TRBJ2-7, with D perhaps TRBD2 (6 bases). The germline gives CDR1 DFQATT, CDR2 SNEGSKA (reference sequence). The CDR3 is 11 residues long. V lost 7 bases and J lost 4, with 11 bases in between. The CDR3 nucleotides read TGCAGTGTCTCGGGGGAGTACGAGCAGTACTTC. Its translation: CSVSGEYEQYF.

V and J are TRBV29-1 and TRBJ1-3; D remains unclear. The CDR3 length is 12 residues. Germline lookup yields CDR1 SQVTM and CDR2 ANQGSEA. V was shortened by 1 base and J by 6 bases, with 7 bases between the two germline ends. The CDR3 DNA reads as TGCAGCGTTGAAGGGCTAGCAAACACCATATATTTT. Protein: CSVEGLANTIYF.

The CDR3 DNA sequence: TGTGCCAGCAGCGTAGGGGGGCACAGGGGAGGGGAGACCCAGTACTTC. It yields the protein CASSVGGHRGGETQYF. The J gene is TRBJ2-5, the V gene TRBV9; tentatively, D is TRBD1 or TRBD2 (7 bases each). The CDR3 is made up of 16 amino acids. Germline loops: CDR1 SGDLS, CDR2 YYNGEE. V lost 0 bases and J lost 5, with 17 bases in between.

This chain connects TRBV18 to TRBJ1-3, with D unclear. Germline CDR1 and CDR2: KGHSH and LQKENI. Trimming cost V 0 bases and J 0 bases, with 6 bases left between them. The CDR3 totals 15 residues. The CDR3 here is CASSPPSTSGNTIYF. In DNA, the CDR3 is TGTGCCAGCTCACCACCGTCAACCTCTGGAAACACCATATATTTT.

This clonotype was detected a few times. A much larger clonotype is one base distant, so this may be a read error. CDR3 sequence: CAGRPYTGASAYEQYF. The CDR3 DNA follows: TGTGCCGGCAGGCCATATACAGGGGCCTCAGCCTACGAGCAGTACTTC. The gene calls are TRBV12-3 or TRBV12-4 and TRBJ2-7, with TRBD1 matching 7 bases. This CDR3 region has 16 residues.

The rearrangement links TRBV2 to TRBJ1-1; 8 bases align to TRBD1. The CDR3 length is 15 residues. V was pared by 1 base and J by 0 bases, with 1 base of the junction left unmatched. CDR1 and CDR2 (germline): SNHLY, FYNNEI. CDR3: CASSEDRGMNTEAFF. CDR3 bases: TGTGCCAGCAGTGAAGACAGGGGGATGAACACTGAAGCTTTCTTT. The whole variable domain, filled in from reference TRBV2 and TRBJ1-1, reads EPEVTQTPSHQVTQMGQEVILRCVPISNHLYFYWYRQILGQKVEFLVSFYNNEISEKSEIFDDQFSVERPDGSNFTLKIRSTKLEDSAMYFCASSEDRGMNTEAFFGQGTRLTVV.

This clonotype occurred once. V is TRBV10-2 and J is TRBJ2-7; D unclear. The length of the CDR3 is 13 residues. The V gene's germline CDR1 is WSHSY and CDR2 SAAADI. Deletions cut 6 bases from V and 4 bases from J, with 13 bases between. CDR3 protein: CASRKDLGYEQYF. In DNA form, the CDR3 reads TGCGCCAGCAGGAAGGACCTCGGGTACGAGCAGTACTTC.

The V gene is TRBV24-1, the J gene TRBJ2-7, with TRBD1 identical over 9 bases. Germline V gives CDR1 KGHDR, CDR2 SFDVKD. The V segment lost 4 bases and the J segment 4 bases; nucleotides outside the gene matches: 7. The CDR3 is made up of 15 amino acids. CDR3 residues: CATSDDRDREYEQYF. The CDR3 region has the DNA TGTGCCACCAGTGACGATCGGGACAGGGAGTACGAGCAGTACTTC.

This chain links TRBV29-1 with TRBJ2-7; TRBD2 agrees at 7 bases. Germline V gene sequence: CDR1 SQVTM, CDR2 ANQGSEA. There are 13 residues in the CDR3. Losses at the gene ends were 3 bases for V and 2 bases for J; bases not matched to a gene: 4. In DNA, the CDR3 is TGCAGCGTTGACGGACTAGATGCCTACGAGCAGTACTTC. Translation gives CSVDGLDAYEQYF.

Ten or more counts support this clonotype. V gene TRBV10-1 combines with J gene TRBJ1-4, with 8 bases lining up with TRBD1. J gave up 6 bases and V 6 bases, and 3 bases lay outside the gene matches. Per the germline V gene, CDR1 is WNHNN and CDR2 is SYGVQD (reference sequence). This CDR3 is 13 amino acids long. The CDR3 DNA reads as TGCGCCAGCAGCAGGGGGCGTGATGAAAAACTGTTTTTT. It specifies CASSRGRDEKLFF.

This clonotype was recorded many times. This chain uses TRBV7-3 with TRBJ1-4, with unresolved D. V was pared by 2 bases and J by 11 bases, with 9 bases between. The V gene's germline CDR1 is SGHTA and CDR2 FQGTGA. This CDR3 is 12 amino acids long. The DNA of the CDR3 is TGTGCCAGCAGCTTAGACCCGGGGAAACTGTTTTTT. Translated, it gives CASSLDPGKLFF.

The chain joins TRBV7-9 to TRBJ2-7; D not resolved. This CDR3 comprises 12 residues. CDR1 is SEHNR, CDR2 FQNEAQ, per germline (reference sequence). Trimming took 8 bases from V and 2 from J, leaving 10 bases between them. This CDR3 reads CASAAEPYEQYF. The CDR3 DNA reads TGTGCCAGCGCTGCGGAACCCTACGAGCAGTACTTC. Complete variable domain (other parts from reference TRBV7-9 and TRBJ2-7): DTGVSQNPRHKITKRGQNVTFRCDPISEHNRLYWYRQTLGQGPEFLTYFQNEAQLEKSRLLSDRFSAERPKGSFSTLEIQRTEQGDSAMYLCASAAEPYEQYFGPGTRLTVT.

The chain carries TRBV20-1 and TRBJ1-1; the match to TRBD1 covers 9 bases. The CDR3 has 12 residues. With V trimmed by 2 bases and J by 11 bases, 6 bases remained unmatched. Germline V gives CDR1 DFQATT, CDR2 SNEGSKA (reference sequence). The CDR3 spells CSARHGTGRAFF. CDR3 nucleotides: TGCAGTGCTAGACATGGGACAGGGAGGGCTTTCTTT.

V is TRBV6-1 and J is TRBJ1-1; D remains ambiguous. V was trimmed by 4 bases and J by 4 bases, leaving 10 bases between them. Germline CDR1 and CDR2: MNHNS and SASEGT. CDR3 length equals 13 residues. The DNA of the CDR3 is TGTGCCAGCAGTGCTGGTTGGGTCACTGAAGCTTTCTTT. It codes for CASSAGWVTEAFF.

The gene calls are TRBV10-3 and TRBJ2-2; D remains ambiguous. The CDR3 is made up of 11 amino acids. Looked up from germline, CDR1 is ENHRY and CDR2 is SYGVKD. In DNA, the CDR3 is TGTGCACGACTGAGCACCGGGGAGCTGTTTTTT. Its protein product is CARLSTGELFF.

V and J are TRBV15 and TRBJ2-3; no clear D. Per the germline V gene, CDR1 is LNHNV and CDR2 is YYDKDF (reference sequence). V gave up 5 bases and J gave up 3 bases, with 6 bases separating them. The CDR3 is 12 amino acids. The chain's CDR3 is CATSPRTDTQYF. The CDR3 DNA reads as TGTGCCACCAGCCCCCGAACAGATACGCAGTATTTT.

V gene TRBV9 combines with J gene TRBJ2-1, with 10 bases lining up with TRBD2. The CDR3 is 15 residues long. Germline V gene lookup returns CDR1 SGDLS and CDR2 YYNGEE. J was trimmed by 8 bases and V by 3 bases; bases with no gene match: 8. CDR3 bases: TGTGCCAGCAGCGCCAGGAGCGGGGGGGCACATGAGCAGTTCTTC. Translating gives CASSARSGGAHEQFF.

The chain has TRBV5-1 and TRBJ2-7, with D perhaps being TRBD1 or TRBD2 (5 bases each). V was clipped by 4 bases and J by 1 base, with 12 bases between them. Germline V gene sequence: CDR1 SGHRS, CDR2 YFSETQ. The CDR3 extends over 14 amino acids. The CDR3 region has the DNA TGCGCCAGCAGCCGGGACGGGCTTTCCTACGAGCAGTACTTC. Translating it yields CASSRDGLSYEQYF. The full variable domain, its missing parts supplied by reference TRBV5-1 and TRBJ2-7, is KAGVTQTPRYLIKTRGQQVTLSCSPISGHRSVSWYQQTPGQGLQFLFEYFSETQRNKGNFPGRFSGRQFSNSRSEMNVSTLELGDSALYLCASSRDGLSYEQYFGPGTRLTVT.

This clonotype was found many times. The chain joins TRBV2 to TRBJ1-5; 7 bases agree with TRBD1. The J call could be wrong; TRBJ2-3 is a better fit for the DNA end. The CDR3 has 15 residues. Germline V CDR1 and CDR2: SNHLY, FYNNEI. Written as DNA, the CDR3 is TGTGCCAGCACCCGAACAGGGGTGAGCAATCAGCCCCAGTATTTT. It is translated as CASTRTGVSNQPQYF.

There are a few counts of this clonotype. This chain links TRBV2 with TRBJ2-2; D is unclear. Looked up from germline, CDR1 is SNHLY and CDR2 is FYNNEI. The CDR3 consists of 16 residues. The V and J ends lost 8 bases and 3 bases respectively, with 19 bases between them. The CDR3 loop is CASSRRLGTDTGELFF. The CDR3 bases are TGTGCCAGCTCACGACGCCTCGGAACGGACACCGGGGAGCTGTTTTTT.

CDR3 coding DNA: TGTGCCAGCAGCTTCAGCGGGGGGGCGACAGATACGCAGTATTTT. This encodes CASSFSGGATDTQYF. The rearrangement joins TRBV11-2 to TRBJ2-3; 10 bases align to TRBD2. Germline V CDR1 and CDR2: SGHAT, FQNNGV. The CDR3 is 15 amino acids. J gave up 3 bases and V 3 bases, and 3 bases lay outside the gene matches.

This clonotype appeared a few times. DNA of the CDR3: TGCAGTGCCCGGATGACCGGGACAAGATACGAGCAGTACTTC. Its translation: CSARMTGTRYEQYF. V is TRBV20-1 and J is TRBJ2-7, with a weak D call TRBD1 (6 bases). The CDR3 is 14 amino acids. Deletions cut 6 bases from V and 4 bases from J, with 19 bases between. Looked up from germline, CDR1 is DFQATT and CDR2 is SNEGSKA (reference sequence).

Ten or more counts support this clonotype. J is TRBJ2-7 and V is TRBV15, with 10 positions matching TRBD1. The CDR3 length is 17 residues. The germline V gene encodes CDR1 LNHNV and CDR2 YYDKDF (reference sequence). Trimming cost V 10 bases and J 4 bases; bases outside gene matches: 19. The CDR3 region has the DNA TGTGCCATTCAGGACAGGGGGTTGTATGGCGGAACTTACGAGCAGTACTTC. Its protein is CAIQDRGLYGGTYEQYF.

V is TRBV6-6 and J is TRBJ1-5; D gene uncertain. The CDR3 contains 15 residues. The germline gives CDR1 MNHNY, CDR2 SVGAGI (reference sequence). Trimming shortened V by 5 bases and J by 14 bases, and 25 bases separated the two germline ends. CDR3 region: CASSPSHGQPEAEHF. The DNA of the CDR3 is TGTGCCAGCAGTCCGTCCCACGGGCAGCCTGAGGCCGAGCATTTT.

The chain joins TRBV7-3 to TRBJ2-1; D remains ambiguous. The CDR3 spans 14 residues. V lost 8 bases and J 1 base, leaving 12 bases between the germline ends. The germline CDR1 and CDR2 sequences are SGHTA and FQGTGA. Here the CDR3 reads CASGSGRSYNEQFF. The CDR3 DNA is TGTGCCAGCGGCTCGGGTAGATCCTACAATGAGCAGTTCTTC.